The clone carrying this T cell receptor beta chain has a single count. Its antigen is currently unknown. The record originates from a study of CD8 T cells in Susac syndrome. An amount of RNA that ranged from about 0.45 to 1 ug was reverse transcribed with random hexamers. TCRdb analysed the immunoSEQ multiplex PCR reads with MiXCR anew, one entry per CDR3 protein. The data contain about 180,000 distinct CDR3 sequences, approximately 95% of them singletons. Study-level findings and limits: Regarding the TCR sequencing and HLA analysis, the study admitted that a relatively small number of individuals were involved.

Trimming pared 5 bases from V and 1 base from J, leaving 15 bases between. The CDR3 length is 16 residues. Germline CDR1 LGHNT, CDR2 FRNRAP. The J gene is TRBJ2-4, the V gene TRBV12-5; D remains ambiguous. Sequences were obtained from CD4+ T cells from PBMCs. This sequence was found in a human donor with multiple sclerosis. The CDR3 is CASGPGFSFAKNIQYF. CDR3 coding DNA: TGTGCTAGTGGTCCAGGTTTCTCCTTTGCCAAAAACATTCAGTACTTC.